This T cell receptor beta chain appears in the sequencing data of a study of T-cell reconstitution after alpha-beta-depleted transplantation in children. Many counts were recorded for this clonotype. TCRbeta library construction was performed incorporating unique molecular identifiers. TCRdb analysed the PCR reads with MiXCR anew, one entry per CDR3 protein. The table includes 250,000 to 300,000 distinct CDR3 sequences, 9.9% detected once. The CDR3 runs to 15 residues. V dropped 6 bases and J dropped 3 bases, with 15 bases sitting between them. Germline lookup yields CDR1 SGHKS and CDR2 YYEKEE (reference sequence).

The chain uses TRBV5-5 and TRBJ2-2, with D maybe TRBD1 (5 bases). The clonotype comes from a human donor who donated a stem cell graft to a child with SCID. This sample comprised PBMCs from the stem cell graft donor, obtained from the stem cell graft. This CDR3 is CASTLRQTYTGELFF. CDR3 bases: TGTGCCAGCACCCTCCGACAGACATACACCGGGGAGCTGTTTTTT.